This T cell receptor beta chain was found in a study of T cell changes during pregnancy in multiple sclerosis. This clone was found once. Libraries were prepared by immunoSEQ multiplex PCR; TCRdb keeps only in-frame clonotypes and omits some of them. The sample has about 41,000 clones, roughly 90% seen once; the top ten hold 5.5% to 8%. CDR3 length equals 14 residues. V lost 2 bases and J 5 bases, leaving 12 bases between the germline ends. CDR1 MNHEY and CDR2 SVGAGI come from the germline V gene. Material: CD8+ T cells from peripheral blood mononuclear cells, obtained in the third trimester of pregnancy. The gene calls are TRBV6-5 and TRBJ2-5; possibly TRBD2 for D (6 bases). The sequence was collected from a female donor with multiple sclerosis, enrolled in a pregnancy study. CDR3 nucleotides: TGTGCCAGCAGTTACGGTGGGCTAGCGGAGACCCAGTACTTC. Translating it yields CASSYGGLAETQYF.